The 8 T cell receptor beta chains reported below all come from one sample, sequenced in a study of neurological immune-mediated disorders. MiXCR, run by TCRdb on the 5' RACE reads, gives a single entry per CDR3 protein. The top ten clones hold 1.1% of a sample with about 89,000 distinct CDR3 sequences, 2% to 3% of them seen once. The sequenced sample consisted of PBMCs. Receptor source: a woman under 40 with multiple sclerosis.

This clonotype was detected many times. This chain connects TRBV12-3 or TRBV12-4 to TRBJ1-4; D unresolved. With 1 base removed from V and 8 bases from J, the gap between germline ends came to 2 bases. This CDR3 spans 11 amino acids. CDR3 in amino acids: CASSLVEKLFF. In DNA, the CDR3 is TGTGCCAGCAGTTTAGTAGAAAAACTGTTTTTT.

The sample holds many counts of this clonotype. The chain couples TRBV11-2 to TRBJ1-5; TRBD1 is a possible D gene (5 bases). The CDR3 has 15 amino acids. The germline V gene has CDR1 SGHAT and CDR2 FQNNGV. Trimming removed 3 bases from V and 5 bases from J, with 14 bases in between. The CDR3 loop is CASSLGQGAYQPQHF. The DNA of the CDR3 is TGTGCCAGCAGCTTGGGCCAAGGGGCTTATCAGCCCCAGCATTTT.

The CDR3 loop is CAIRRTTVEETQYF. The DNA of the CDR3 is TGTGCCATCAGGCGGACTACTGTGGAAGAGACCCAGTACTTC. This chain links TRBV10-3 with TRBJ2-5, with D perhaps matching TRBD2 (6 bases). The CDR3 is 14 amino acids. V gave up 6 bases and J gave up 3 bases, with 14 bases separating them. Germline values: CDR1 ENHRY, CDR2 SYGVKD.

This clonotype was detected ten times or more. This rearrangement joins TRBV7-2 to TRBJ1-3, with D perhaps TRBD1 (5 bases). Looked up from germline, CDR1 is SGHTA and CDR2 is FQGNSA. V lost 6 bases and J lost 4, with 19 bases in between. The CDR3 runs 16 residues. The CDR3: CASRTHDRDAGNTIYF. DNA of the CDR3: TGTGCCAGCAGGACCCACGACCGGGACGCAGGAAACACCATATATTTT.

This clonotype showed up many times. V is TRBV6-2 or TRBV6-3 and J is TRBJ2-7; TRBD2 aligns across 11 bases. Germline V lookup: CDR1 MNHEY, CDR2 SVGEGT. This CDR3 region has 16 residues. Trimming removed 6 bases from V and 4 bases from J; junction bases left unmatched: 11. Here the CDR3 reads CASSLMGTSGGYEQYF. The CDR3 DNA reads TGTGCCAGCAGCCTAATGGGGACTAGCGGAGGGTACGAGCAGTACTTC.

At least ten counts were recorded for this clonotype. The chain has TRBV11-2 and TRBJ2-5; D is uncertain. Trimming removed 3 bases from V and 3 bases from J, with 11 bases in between. The CDR3 has 14 residues. CDR1 SGHAT and CDR2 FQNNGV come from the germline V gene. DNA of the CDR3: TGTGCCAGCAGCTTTGCTAGAAGGGAAGAGACCCAGTACTTC. Translated, it gives CASSFARREETQYF. Based on the CDR3 plus reference TRBV11-2 and TRBJ2-5, the full variable domain is EAGVAQSPRYKIIEKRQSVAFWCNPISGHATLYWYQQILGQGPKLLIQFQNNGVVDDSQLPKDRFSAERLKGVDSTLKIQPAKLEDSAVYLCASSFARREETQYFGPGTRLLVL.

In this sample, this clonotype turned up many times. The chain employs TRBV7-2 and TRBJ1-4; D remains ambiguous. This CDR3 is 14 amino acids long. The V gene lost 5 bases and the J gene lost 7 bases, with 14 bases spanning the gap. In germline, CDR1 is SGHTA, CDR2 FQGNSA. The CDR3: CASSPSEGFEKLFF. In DNA form, the CDR3 reads TGTGCCAGCAGCCCGAGCGAGGGTTTTGAAAAACTGTTTTTT.

There are many counts of this clonotype. The rearrangement joins TRBV15 to TRBJ2-1; no reliable D call. This CDR3 comprises 13 residues. Trimming took off 5 bases at V and 6 bases at J, with 11 bases between the two ends. Germline V lookup: CDR1 LNHNV, CDR2 YYDKDF (reference sequence). As DNA, the CDR3 is TGTGCCACCAGCGGTTCCATGGCCAATGAGCAGTTCTTC. Its protein product is CATSGSMANEQFF.